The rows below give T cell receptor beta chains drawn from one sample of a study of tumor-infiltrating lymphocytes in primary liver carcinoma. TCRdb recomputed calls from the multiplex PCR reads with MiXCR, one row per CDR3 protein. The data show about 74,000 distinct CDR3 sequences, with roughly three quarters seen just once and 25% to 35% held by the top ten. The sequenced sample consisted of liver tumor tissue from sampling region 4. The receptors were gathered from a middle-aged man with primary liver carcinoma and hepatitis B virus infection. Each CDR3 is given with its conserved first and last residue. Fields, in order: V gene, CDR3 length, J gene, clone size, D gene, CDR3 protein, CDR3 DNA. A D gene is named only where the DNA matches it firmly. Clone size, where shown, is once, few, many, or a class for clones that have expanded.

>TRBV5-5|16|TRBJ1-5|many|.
CASSLDPHGSNQPQHF
TGTGCCAGCAGCTTGGACCCCCACGGTAGCAATCAGCCCCAGCATTTT
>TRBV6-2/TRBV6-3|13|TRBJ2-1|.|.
CATSYASFNEQFF
TGTGCCACCAGTTATGCCAGTTTTAATGAGCAGTTCTTC
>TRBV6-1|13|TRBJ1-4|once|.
CVSTWERNEKLFF
TGTGTCAGCACATGGGAAAGGAATGAAAAACTGTTTTTT
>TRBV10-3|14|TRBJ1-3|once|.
CAISGEGSGNTIYF
TGTGCCATCAGTGGCGAGGGCTCCGGAAACACCATATATTTT
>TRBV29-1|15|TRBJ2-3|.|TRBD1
CNVEPPGQGPDTKYF
TGCAACGTTGAACCTCCGGGACAGGGCCCGGATACGAAGTATTTT
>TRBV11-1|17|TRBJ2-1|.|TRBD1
CASGQGQEGEVDNEQFF
TGTGCCAGCGGACAGGGACAAGAGGGAGAAGTTGACAATGAGCAGTTCTTC
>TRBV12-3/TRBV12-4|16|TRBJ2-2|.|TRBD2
CASSRNSGSRTGELFF
TGTGCCAGTAGTCGGAATAGCGGGAGTCGTACCGGGGAGCTGTTTTTT
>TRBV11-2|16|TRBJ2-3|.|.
CVSGLGVGGLTDTQYF
TGTGTCAGCGGCTTAGGTGTGGGTGGCCTCACAGATACGCAGTATTTT
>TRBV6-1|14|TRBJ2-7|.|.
CASSTGLTAYEQYF
TGTGCCAGTAGTACTGGACTAACGGCCTACGAGCAGTACTTC
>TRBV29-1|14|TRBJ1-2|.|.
CSVELQGAGYGYTF
TGCAGCGTTGAACTGCAGGGTGCTGGCTATGGCTACACCTTC
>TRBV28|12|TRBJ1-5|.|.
CASRRGNQPQHF
TGTGCCAGCAGGAGGGGCAATCAGCCCCAGCATTTT
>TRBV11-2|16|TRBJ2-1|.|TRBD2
CASSSGLAGVRLEDCF
TGTGCCAGCAGCTCTGGACTAGCGGGAGTTCGCCTGGAAGATTGCTTC
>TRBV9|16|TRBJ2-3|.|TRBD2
CASSPELASSTDTQYF
TGTGCCAGCAGCCCCGAACTAGCGTCTAGCACAGATACGCAGTATTTT
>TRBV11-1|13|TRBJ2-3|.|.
CANPWRGHDMQYF
TGTGCCAACCCGTGGCGGGGGCATGATATGCAGTATTTT
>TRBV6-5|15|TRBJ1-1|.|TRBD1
CASSYARDRGPKAFF
TGTGCCAGCAGTTACGCCCGTGACAGGGGCCCAAAAGCTTTCTTT
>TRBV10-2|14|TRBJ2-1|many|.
CASSTGRAHNEQFF
TGCGCCAGCAGTACCGGGAGAGCCCACAATGAGCAGTTCTTC
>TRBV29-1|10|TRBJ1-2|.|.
CSVLTGDYTF
TGTAGCGTTCTGACAGGCGACTACACCTTC
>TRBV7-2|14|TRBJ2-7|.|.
CASSPQTGSYEQYF
TGTGCCAGCAGCCCGCAGACTGGCTCCTACGAGCAGTACTTC
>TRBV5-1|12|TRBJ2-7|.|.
CTNTDLWAEQYF
TGCACCAACACCGATTTATGGGCCGAGCAGTACTTC
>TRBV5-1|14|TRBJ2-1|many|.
CASSWRESGNEQFF
TGCGCCAGCAGCTGGAGGGAATCCGGCAATGAGCAGTTCTTC
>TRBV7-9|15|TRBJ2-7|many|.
CASSRAAGGTYEQYF
TGTGCCAGCAGTAGAGCAGCGGGTGGGACCTACGAGCAGTACTTC
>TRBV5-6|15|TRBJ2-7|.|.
CASSLGSASSYDQYF
TGTGCCAGCAGCCTTGGGAGTGCCAGCTCCTACGACCAGTACTTC
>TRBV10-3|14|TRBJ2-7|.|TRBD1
CIISSGTGIYEQYF
TGTATCATCAGTTCCGGGACAGGGATCTACGAGCAGTACTTC
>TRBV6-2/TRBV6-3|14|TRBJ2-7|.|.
CASNTSRGNREQYF
TGTGCCAGCAACACATCAAGGGGCAATCGGGAGCAGTATTTC
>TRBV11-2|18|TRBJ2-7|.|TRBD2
CVSSLSVGLTGGGYEEYF
TGTGTCAGCAGCTTATCCGTTGGACTAACGGGAGGGGGGTACGAGGAGTACTTC
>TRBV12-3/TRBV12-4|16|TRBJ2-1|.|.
CASNLWSLGRTNEQFF
TGTGCCAGTAATCTCTGGAGCCTGGGCAGGACCAATGAGCAGTTCTTC
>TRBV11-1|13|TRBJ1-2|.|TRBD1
CASSSGQYYGYTF
TGTGCCAGCAGCTCGGGACAGTATTATGGCTACACCTTC
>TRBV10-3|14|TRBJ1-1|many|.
CAISVQRAGAEAFF
TGTGCCATCAGTGTTCAAAGGGCCGGGGCTGAAGCTTTCTTT
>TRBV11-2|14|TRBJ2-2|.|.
CAISFFTSFGELFF
TGTGCCATTAGCTTCTTTACTAGCTTTGGGGAGCTGTTTTTT
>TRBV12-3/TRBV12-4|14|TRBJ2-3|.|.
CASRGRAETDTQYF
TGTGCCAGCAGGGGGCGAGCGGAGACAGATACGCAGTATTTT
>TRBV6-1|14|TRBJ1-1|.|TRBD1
CPSSAFPGQGWAFF
TGTCCCAGCAGTGCTTTCCCGGGACAGGGATGGGCTTTCTTT
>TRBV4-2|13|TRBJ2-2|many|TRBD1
CASRTGAGGELFF
TGTGCCAGCAGGACAGGGGCGGGCGGGGAGCTGTTTTTT
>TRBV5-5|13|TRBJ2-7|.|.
CAGSLDIQVEQYF
TGTGCCGGCAGCTTGGATATCCAGGTAGAGCAGTACTTC
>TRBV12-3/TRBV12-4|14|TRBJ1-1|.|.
CDSSPGYSNTEAFF
TGTGACAGCAGTCCGGGATATTCGAACACTGAAGCTTTCTTT
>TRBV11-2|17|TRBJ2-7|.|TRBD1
CAGSSRTGGANRHERYF
TGTGCCGGAAGCTCCCGGACAGGGGGCGCTAACAGACACGAGCGATACTTC
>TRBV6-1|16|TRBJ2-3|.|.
CASSETTPDCNQPQYF
TGTGCCAGCAGTGAAACTACGCCCGATTGCAATCAGCCCCAGTATTTT
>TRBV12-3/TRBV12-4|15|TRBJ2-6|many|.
CASSLSSAWANVLTF
TGTGCCAGCAGTCTCAGCAGTGCGTGGGCCAACGTCCTGACTTTC
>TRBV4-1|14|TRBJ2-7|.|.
CASSQASGSYEQYF
TGCGCCAGCAGCCAAGCAAGCGGATCCTACGAGCAGTACTTC
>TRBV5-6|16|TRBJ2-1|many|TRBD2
CASSLERGISYNEQFF
TGTGCCAGCAGCTTAGAGCGGGGTATCTCCTACAATGAGCAGTTCTTC
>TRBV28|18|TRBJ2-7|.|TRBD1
CASSTTRDRVGPWYEQYF
TGTGCCAGCAGTACTACCCGGGACAGGGTGGGGCCTTGGTACGAGCAGTACTTC
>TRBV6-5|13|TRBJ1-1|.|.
CASSSRGVGEAFF
TGTGCCAGCAGTTCCAGAGGGGTCGGGGAAGCTTTCTTT
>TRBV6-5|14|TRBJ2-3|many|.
CASSYGQETDTQYF
TGTGCCAGCAGTTACGGGCAGGAAACAGATACGCAGTATTTT
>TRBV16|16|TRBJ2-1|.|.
CASSQLGWRFCNEQFF
TGTGCCAGCAGCCAATTAGGGTGGAGATTTTGCAATGAGCAGTTCTTC
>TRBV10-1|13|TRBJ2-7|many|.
CASSESGRYEQYF
TGCGCCAGCAGTGAGTCCGGGAGATACGAGCAGTACTTC
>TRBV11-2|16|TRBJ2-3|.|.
CAISSQEGLLMNTQYF
TGTGCCATCAGCTCACAGGAAGGGCTTCTCATGAATACGCAGTATTTT
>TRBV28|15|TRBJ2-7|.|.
CAGSRTGTKPYEQYF
TGTGCCGGCAGTCGAACCGGGACAAAGCCCTACGAGCAGTACTTC
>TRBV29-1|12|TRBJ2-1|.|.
CSVVGEISERFF
TGCAGCGTTGTTGGTGAGATAAGTGAGCGGTTCTTC
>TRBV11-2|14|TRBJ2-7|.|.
CANTNQRAGYEHYF
TGTGCCAACACCAACCAGAGGGCAGGGTACGAGCATTACTTC
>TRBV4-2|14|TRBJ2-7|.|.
CGSSQERVSYGQYF
TGTGGCAGCAGCCAAGAGCGGGTCTCCTACGGGCAGTACTTC
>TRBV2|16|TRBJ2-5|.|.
CAINDPRTQYQETQYF
TGTGCCATCAATGACCCTCGGACACAGTACCAAGAGACCCAGTATTTC
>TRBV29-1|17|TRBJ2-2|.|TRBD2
CNVLAGWPAAYTGKLFF
TGCAACGTTCTAGCGGGATGGCCCGCTGCGTACACCGGGAAGCTGTTTTTC
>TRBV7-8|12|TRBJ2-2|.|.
CASISNTGGLFF
TGTGCCAGCATCTCAAACACCGGGGGGCTGTTTTTT